These 7 T cell receptor beta chains came from one sample sequenced in a study of shared clonotypes between healthy human individuals. This table comes from immunoSEQ multiplex PCR, and its TCRdb copy is limited to in-frame clones, with some not included. The profile shows about 490,000 clones, more than 75% of them singletons. The sample taken for sequencing was PBMCs. The receptors here all came from a woman between 40 and 50 years old in good health. Some clones in this sample may be carry-over from other donors' samples.

This clone showed up just a few times. The gene calls are TRBV11-3 and TRBJ2-1; D gene unclear. The CDR3 extends over 13 amino acids. V dropped 4 bases and J dropped 9 bases, with 13 bases sitting between them. Germline CDR1 reads SGHNT; CDR2 reads YENEEA. DNA for the CDR3: TGTGCCAGCAGCTCCCGTTCTTCGGGTGAGCAGTTCTTC. Translation gives CASSSRSSGEQFF.

The rearrangement joins TRBV25-1 to TRBJ1-2, with D unclear. There are 15 residues in the CDR3. CDR1 and CDR2 (germline): MGHDK, SYGVNS. V dropped 1 base and J dropped 0 bases, with 9 bases sitting between them. CDR3 DNA sequence: TGTGCCAGCAGTGAATCCTGGGCCCCTAACTATGGCTACACCTTC. Amino acids: CASSESWAPNYGYTF.

The chain uses TRBV5-4 and TRBJ1-1; the match to TRBD1 covers 7 bases. Trimming at V came to 4 bases and at J to 7 bases, leaving 7 bases not matched to a gene. CDR3 length equals 13 residues. Germline CDR1 is SGHNT and CDR2 is YYREEE (reference sequence). The CDR3 is CASSGRDRNEAFF. In DNA, the CDR3 is TGTGCCAGCAGCGGCCGGGACAGAAATGAAGCTTTCTTT.

The chain carries TRBV7-8 and TRBJ1-5, with D perhaps matching TRBD1 (6 bases). The CDR3 extends over 16 amino acids. V was clipped by 5 bases and J by 0 bases, with 14 bases between them. Germline CDR1 and CDR2: SGHVS and FQNEAQ. The CDR3 DNA sequence: TGTGCCAGCAGCATGTCAGGGGTCTATAGCAATCAGCCCCAGCATTTT. Translation gives CASSMSGVYSNQPQHF. Complete variable domain (other parts from reference TRBV7-8 and TRBJ1-5): GAGVSQSPRYKVAKRGQDVALRCDPISGHVSLFWYQQALGQGPEFLTYFQNEAQLDKSGLPSDRFFAERPEGSVSTLKIQRTQQEDSAVYLCASSMSGVYSNQPQHFGDGTRLSIL.

The chain recombines TRBV2 with TRBJ2-3, with 10 bases lining up with TRBD2. J was trimmed by 0 bases and V by 6 bases; bases with no gene match: 6. CDR3 length: 16 residues. From germline, CDR1 is SNHLY and CDR2 FYNNEI. The CDR3 DNA sequence: TGTGCCAGCAGGGCCGTAGCGGGAGGAAGCACAGATACGCAGTATTTT. As protein: CASRAVAGGSTDTQYF.

The gene calls are TRBV9 and TRBJ2-1; D unclear. The CDR3 has 15 residues. The germline V and J ends were trimmed by 0 bases and 4 bases, with 11 bases remaining between them. Germline values: CDR1 SGDLS, CDR2 YYNGEE. The DNA of the CDR3 is TGTGCCAGCAGCGTAGGTGTGGGAACTTACAATGAGCAGTTCTTC. It translates to CASSVGVGTYNEQFF.

The gene calls are TRBV19 and TRBJ2-5; tentative D call: TRBD2 (6 bases). V lost 6 bases and J lost 2, with 13 bases in between. CDR3 length equals 14 residues. Germline CDR1 and CDR2: LNHDA and SQIVND (reference sequence). The CDR3 coding sequence is TGTGCCAGTAGAGCCGGGACTGCACAAGAGACCCAGTACTTC. This codes for CASRAGTAQETQYF.